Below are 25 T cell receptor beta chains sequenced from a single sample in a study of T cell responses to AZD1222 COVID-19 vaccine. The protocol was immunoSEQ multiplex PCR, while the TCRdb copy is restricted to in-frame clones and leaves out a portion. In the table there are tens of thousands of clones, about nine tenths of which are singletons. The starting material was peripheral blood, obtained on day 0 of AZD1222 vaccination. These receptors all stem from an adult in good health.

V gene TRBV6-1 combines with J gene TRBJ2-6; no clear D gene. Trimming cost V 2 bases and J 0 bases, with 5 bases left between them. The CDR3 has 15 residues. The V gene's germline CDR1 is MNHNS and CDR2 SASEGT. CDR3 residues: CASSEQPSGANVLTF. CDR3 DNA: TGTGCCAGCAGTGAACAGCCCTCTGGGGCCAACGTCCTGACTTTC.

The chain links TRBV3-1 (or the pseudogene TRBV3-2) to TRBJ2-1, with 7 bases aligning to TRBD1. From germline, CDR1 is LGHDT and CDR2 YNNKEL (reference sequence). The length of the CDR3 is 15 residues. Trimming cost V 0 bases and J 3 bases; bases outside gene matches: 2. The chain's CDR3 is CASSQERGLYNEQFF. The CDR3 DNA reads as TGTGCCAGCAGCCAAGAGAGGGGGCTCTACAATGAGCAGTTCTTC.

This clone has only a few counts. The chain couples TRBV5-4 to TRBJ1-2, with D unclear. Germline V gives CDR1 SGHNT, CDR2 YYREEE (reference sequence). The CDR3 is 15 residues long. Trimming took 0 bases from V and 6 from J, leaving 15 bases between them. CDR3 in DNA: TGTGCCAGCAGCTTGGCGCCTACCTCTACGGATGGCTACACCTTC. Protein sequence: CASSLAPTSTDGYTF.

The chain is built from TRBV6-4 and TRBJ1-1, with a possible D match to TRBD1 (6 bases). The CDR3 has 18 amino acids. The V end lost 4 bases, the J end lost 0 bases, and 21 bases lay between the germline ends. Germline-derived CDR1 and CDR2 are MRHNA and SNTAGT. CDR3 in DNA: TGTGCCAGCAGTGGATCCACAGGGATACGCTCGATGAACACTGAAGCTTTCTTT. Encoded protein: CASSGSTGIRSMNTEAFF.

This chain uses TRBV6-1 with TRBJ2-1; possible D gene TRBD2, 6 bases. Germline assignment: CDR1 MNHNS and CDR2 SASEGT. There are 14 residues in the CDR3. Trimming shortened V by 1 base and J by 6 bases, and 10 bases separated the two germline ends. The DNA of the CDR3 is TGTGCCAGCAGTGAAGACGGGGGTGTCAATGAGCAGTTCTTC. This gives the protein CASSEDGGVNEQFF.

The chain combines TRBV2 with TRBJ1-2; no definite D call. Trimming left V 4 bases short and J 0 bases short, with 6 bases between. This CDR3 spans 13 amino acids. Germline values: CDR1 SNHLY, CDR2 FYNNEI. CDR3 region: CASSGLTNYGYTF. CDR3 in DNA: TGTGCCAGCAGTGGGTTAACTAACTATGGCTACACCTTC.

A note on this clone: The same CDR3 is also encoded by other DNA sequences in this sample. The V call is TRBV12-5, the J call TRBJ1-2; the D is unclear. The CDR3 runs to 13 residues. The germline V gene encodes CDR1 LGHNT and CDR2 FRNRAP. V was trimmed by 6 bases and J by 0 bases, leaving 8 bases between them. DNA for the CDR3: TGTGCTAGTGGAAAGGGTGCTAACTATGGCTACACCTTC. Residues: CASGKGANYGYTF.

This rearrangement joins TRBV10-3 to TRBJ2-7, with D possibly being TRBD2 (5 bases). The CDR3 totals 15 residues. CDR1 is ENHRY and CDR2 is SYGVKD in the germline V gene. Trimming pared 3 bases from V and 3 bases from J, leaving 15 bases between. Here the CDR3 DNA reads TGTGCCATCAGTGAAGTCAGCGGAAATATCTACGAGCAGTACTTC. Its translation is CAISEVSGNIYEQYF.

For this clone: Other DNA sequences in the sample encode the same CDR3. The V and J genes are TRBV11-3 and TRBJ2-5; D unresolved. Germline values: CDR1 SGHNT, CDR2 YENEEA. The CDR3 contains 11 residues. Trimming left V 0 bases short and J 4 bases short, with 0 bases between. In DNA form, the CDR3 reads TGTGCCAGCAGCTTAGAAGAGACCCAGTACTTC. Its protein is CASSLEETQYF.

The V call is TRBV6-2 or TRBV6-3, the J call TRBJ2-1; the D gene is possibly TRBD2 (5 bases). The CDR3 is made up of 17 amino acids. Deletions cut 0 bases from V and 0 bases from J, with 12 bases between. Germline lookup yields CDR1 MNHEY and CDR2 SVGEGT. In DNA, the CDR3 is TGTGCCAGCAGTTACTCGGGCGGGCTGGCCTCCTACAATGAGCAGTTCTTC. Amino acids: CASSYSGGLASYNEQFF.

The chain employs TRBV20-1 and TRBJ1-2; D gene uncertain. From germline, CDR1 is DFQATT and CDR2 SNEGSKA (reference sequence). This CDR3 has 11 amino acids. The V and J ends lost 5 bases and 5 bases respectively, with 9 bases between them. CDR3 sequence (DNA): TGCAGTGCTGTTCCAGGATATGGCTACACCTTC. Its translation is CSAVPGYGYTF.

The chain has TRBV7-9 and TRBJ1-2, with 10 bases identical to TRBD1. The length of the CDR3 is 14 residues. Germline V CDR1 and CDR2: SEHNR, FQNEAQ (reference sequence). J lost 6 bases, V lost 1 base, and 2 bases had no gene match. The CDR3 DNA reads TGTGCCAGCAGCTTAGTGGGGACAGGGGATGGCTACACCTTC. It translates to CASSLVGTGDGYTF.

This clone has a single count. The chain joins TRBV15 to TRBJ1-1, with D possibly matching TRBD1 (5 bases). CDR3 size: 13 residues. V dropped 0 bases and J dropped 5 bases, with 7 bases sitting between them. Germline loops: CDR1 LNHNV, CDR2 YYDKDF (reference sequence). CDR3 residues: CATSREGGTEAFF. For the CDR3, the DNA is TGTGCCACCAGCAGAGAGGGGGGAACTGAAGCTTTCTTT.

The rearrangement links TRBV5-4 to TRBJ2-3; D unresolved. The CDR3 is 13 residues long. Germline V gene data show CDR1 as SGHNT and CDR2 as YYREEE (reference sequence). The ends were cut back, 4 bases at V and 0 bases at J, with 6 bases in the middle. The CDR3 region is CASSLFSTDTQYF. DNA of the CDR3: TGTGCCAGCAGCCTGTTTAGCACAGATACGCAGTATTTT.

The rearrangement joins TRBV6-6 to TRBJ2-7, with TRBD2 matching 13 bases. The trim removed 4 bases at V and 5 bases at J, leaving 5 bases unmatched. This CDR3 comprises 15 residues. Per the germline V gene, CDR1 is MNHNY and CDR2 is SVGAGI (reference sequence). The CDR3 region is CASSSPGLAGNEQYF. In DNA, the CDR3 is TGTGCCAGCAGTTCGCCGGGACTAGCGGGAAACGAGCAGTACTTC.

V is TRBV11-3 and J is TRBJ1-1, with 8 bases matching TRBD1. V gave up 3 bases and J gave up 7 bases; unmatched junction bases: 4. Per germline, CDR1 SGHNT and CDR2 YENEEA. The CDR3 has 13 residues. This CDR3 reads CASSLQGAVEAFF. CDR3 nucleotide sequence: TGTGCCAGCAGCTTGCAGGGGGCGGTTGAAGCTTTCTTT.

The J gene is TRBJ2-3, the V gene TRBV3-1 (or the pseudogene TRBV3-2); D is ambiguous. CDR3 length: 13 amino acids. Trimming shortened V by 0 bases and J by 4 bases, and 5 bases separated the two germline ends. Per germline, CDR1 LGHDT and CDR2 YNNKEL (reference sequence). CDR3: CASSQDGSDTQYF. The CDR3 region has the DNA TGTGCCAGCAGCCAAGATGGATCAGATACGCAGTATTTT.

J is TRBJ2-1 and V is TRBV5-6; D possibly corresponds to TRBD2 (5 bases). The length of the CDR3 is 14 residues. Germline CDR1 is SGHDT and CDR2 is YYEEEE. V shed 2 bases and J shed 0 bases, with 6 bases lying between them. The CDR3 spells CASSLGSSYNEQFF. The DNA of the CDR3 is TGTGCCAGCAGCTTAGGGAGCTCCTACAATGAGCAGTTCTTC.

The CDR3 region is CASSEGGAGETQYF. The DNA for the CDR3 is TGTGCCAGCAGTGAAGGTGGGGCGGGGGAGACCCAGTACTTC. The chain combines TRBV6-1 with TRBJ2-5; TRBD2 might be the D (6 bases). The CDR3 contains 14 residues. V lost 1 base and J lost 5, with 11 bases in between. Germline V gives CDR1 MNHNS, CDR2 SASEGT.

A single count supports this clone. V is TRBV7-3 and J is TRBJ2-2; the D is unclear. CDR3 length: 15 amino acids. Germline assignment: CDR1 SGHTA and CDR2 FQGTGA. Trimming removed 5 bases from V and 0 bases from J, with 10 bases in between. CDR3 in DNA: TGTGCCAGCAGCCCGGACGGAACGAACACCGGGGAGCTGTTTTTT. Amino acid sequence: CASSPDGTNTGELFF.

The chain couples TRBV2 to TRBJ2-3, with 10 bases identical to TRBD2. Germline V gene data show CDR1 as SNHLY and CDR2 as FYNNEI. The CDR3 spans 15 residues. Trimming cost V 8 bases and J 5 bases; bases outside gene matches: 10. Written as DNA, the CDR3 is TGTGCCAGCGGAGAAGCGGGAGGGCCAGGAGATACGCAGTATTTT. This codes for CASGEAGGPGDTQYF.

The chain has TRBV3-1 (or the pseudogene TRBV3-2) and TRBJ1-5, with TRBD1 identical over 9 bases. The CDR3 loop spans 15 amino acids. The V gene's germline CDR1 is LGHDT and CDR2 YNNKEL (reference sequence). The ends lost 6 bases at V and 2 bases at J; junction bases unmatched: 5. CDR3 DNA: TGTGCCAGCAGTCGAACAGGGGGCGGCAATCAGCCCCAGCATTTT. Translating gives CASSRTGGGNQPQHF.

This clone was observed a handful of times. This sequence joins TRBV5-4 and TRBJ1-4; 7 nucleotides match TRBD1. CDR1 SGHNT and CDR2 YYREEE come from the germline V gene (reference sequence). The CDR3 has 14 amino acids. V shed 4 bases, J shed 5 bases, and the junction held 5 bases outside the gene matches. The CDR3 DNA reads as TGTGCCAGCAGCAAAAAGGGACAGAATGAAAAACTGTTTTTT. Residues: CASSKKGQNEKLFF.

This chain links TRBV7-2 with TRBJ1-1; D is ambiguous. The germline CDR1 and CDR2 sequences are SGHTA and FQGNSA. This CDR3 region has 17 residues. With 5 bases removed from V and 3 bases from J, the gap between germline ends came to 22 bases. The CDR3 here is CASSLNSPMVGYTEAFF. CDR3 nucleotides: TGTGCCAGCAGCCTTAATTCCCCAATGGTCGGGTACACTGAAGCTTTCTTT.

The CDR3 coding sequence is TGTGCCAGCAGCCTCGACGGATCTTGGGATTCACCCCTCCACTTT. Its translation is CASSLDGSWDSPLHF. The chain recombines TRBV27 with TRBJ1-6; D gene uncertain. Germline-derived CDR1 and CDR2 are MNHEY and SMNVEV (reference sequence). V was trimmed by 6 bases and J by 8 bases, leaving 17 bases between them. This CDR3 spans 15 amino acids.